The T cell receptor (beta chain) under discussion was sequenced for a study of regulatory T cells in long-lasting Graves disease. This CDR3 is built from 15 residues. The trim removed 4 bases at V and 1 base at J, leaving 6 bases unmatched. CDR1 SGHTA and CDR2 FQGNSA come from the germline V gene. Both iRepertoire HTBI primers and Arm-PCR of CDR3 regions were used to build the TCR beta libraries. MiXCR, run by TCRdb on the multiplex PCR reads, gives a single entry per CDR3 protein. The table includes roughly 450,000 distinct CDR3 sequences, 20% to 30% detected once. This clonotype was observed at least ten times. Stated time point: persistent/refractory GD, antithyroid drugs over 5 years with positive TRAb. Researchers made the TCR library from RNA that was extracted from PBMCs. The guidelines of the American Thyroid Association were the basis for diagnosing Graves' disease.

Sequenced here: peripheral blood mononuclear cells (PBMCs), sampled when the disease was refractory, from a patient treated with antithyroid drugs. The sequence was collected from a female donor with Graves disease. The rearrangement joins TRBV7-2 to TRBJ2-7, with 8 bases matching TRBD1. For the CDR3, the DNA is TGTGCCAGCAGCTCTACCGGGACAGGATCCTACGAGCAGTACTTC. Amino acids: CASSSTGTGSYEQYF.